Presented here are 30 T cell receptor beta chains from one specimen sequenced in a study of tumor-infiltrating lymphocytes in primary liver carcinoma. Using a constant-region primer together with ProtoScript II reverse transcriptase, TCR beta cDNA was made from about 500 ng of total RNA. Sequencing libraries for TCR beta derived from three nested multiplex PCR rounds that used slightly modified ARM-PCR. The first two PCR rounds, nine to ten cycles each, used TRBV1-TRBV30 forward primers and a C-beta reverse primer. MiXCR was run by TCRdb on the multiplex PCR reads, yielding one entry per CDR3 protein. The data contain about 310,000 distinct CDR3 sequences, around three fifths of them singletons. Germline DNA was also extracted, and blood RNA was taken from unsorted whole blood. The sequenced sample consisted of peripheral blood. The receptor set was obtained from a woman under 40 with primary liver carcinoma and hepatitis B virus infection.

Concerning this clonotype: An end of the junction differs from the germline gene, which may be a read error. This sequence joins TRBV4-2 and TRBJ2-3, with D possibly TRBD1 on 5 matching bases. This CDR3 comprises 14 residues. The germline V gene has CDR1 LGHNA and CDR2 YNFKEQ. DNA of the CDR3: TGTGCCAGCAGCCAAGCTGGGGCCACAGATATGCAGTATTTT. Translation gives CASSQAGATDMQYF.

With regard to this clonotype: At one end, the junction sequence differs from germline, possibly due to a read error. The chain couples TRBV28 to TRBJ2-4, with a weak D call TRBD2 (5 bases). CDR1 and CDR2 (germline): MDHEN, SYDVKM. This CDR3 has 16 residues. The CDR3 sequence is CAGSLRRARPKNIQYF. CDR3 DNA sequence: TGTGCCGGCAGTTTGAGGCGGGCCAGACCCAAAAACATTCAGTACTTC. Full variable domain (rest looked up from reference TRBV28 and TRBJ2-4): DVKVTQSSRYLVKRTGEKVFLECVQDMDHENMFWYRQDPGLGLRLIYFSYDVKMKEKGDIPEGYSVSREKKERFSLILESASTNQTSMYLCAGSLRRARPKNIQYFGAGTRLSVL.

This clonotype was counted many times. The chain employs TRBV6-5 and TRBJ2-1; D is perhaps TRBD1 or TRBD2 (6 bases each). The CDR3 extends over 13 amino acids. V lost 5 bases and J 12 bases, leaving 17 bases between the germline ends. Germline V CDR1 and CDR2: MNHEY, SVGAGI. Written as DNA, the CDR3 is TGTGCCAGCAGTCCACCGGGGGCGATCGGGCAGTTCTTC. Translation gives CASSPPGAIGQFF.

On this clonotype: This may be a read error: a much more frequent sequence differs by one nucleotide. The chain couples TRBV29-1 to TRBJ1-3; possible D gene TRBD1, 6 bases. Germline CDR1 and CDR2: SQVTM and ANQGSEA. V gave up 0 bases and J gave up 7 bases, with 16 bases separating them. This CDR3 has 15 amino acids. CDR3 sequence (DNA): TGCAGCGTTGAAGATTTCGGCATGGGGGCGAACACCATATATTTT. This gives the protein CSVEDFGMGANTIYF.

This clonotype was seen repeatedly, ten times or more. This rearrangement joins TRBV7-9 to TRBJ1-1, with unresolved D. The V and J ends lost 5 bases and 1 base respectively, with 8 bases between them. The CDR3 has 13 residues. CDR1 and CDR2 from the germline V gene are SEHNR and FQNEAQ (reference sequence). CDR3 in DNA: TGTGCCAGCAGCCCCACTGGGAACACTGAAGCTTTCTTT. Its translation: CASSPTGNTEAFF.

Comment on this clonotype: Since a much larger clone is just one base distant, this may be a read error. Given the absence of the conserved phenylalanine or tryptophan at the CDR3 end, a read error is likely. The chain uses TRBV6-2 or TRBV6-3 and TRBJ2-7, with D perhaps matching TRBD1 or TRBD2 (6 bases each). Between the trimmed V and J ends, which lost 5 bases and 6 bases, there was a span of 20 bases. CDR1 is MNHEY, CDR2 SVGEGT, per germline. The CDR3 contains 15 residues. CDR3 sequence: CASSRTGTGGSEQYL. For the CDR3, the DNA is TGTGCCAGCAGTAGAACCGGGACTGGGGGCTCCGAGCAGTACCTC.

The sample holds many counts of this clonotype. The genes are TRBV11-2 and TRBJ2-3; 8 nucleotides agree with TRBD2. CDR3 length: 15 amino acids. V lost 5 bases to trimming and J lost 7 bases; unmatched junction nucleotides: 11. Germline V gene lookup returns CDR1 SGHAT and CDR2 FQNNGV. The DNA of the CDR3 is TGTGCCAGCAGCCCGACGAGCGGGAGTTTGAATACGCAGTATTTT. This gives the protein CASSPTSGSLNTQYF.

Of note for this clonotype: A read error may account for a junction end that differs from germline. J is TRBJ2-2 and V is TRBV12-3 or TRBV12-4, with a tentative D call TRBD2 (7 bases). This CDR3 contains 19 residues. The CDR3 DNA follows: TGTGCCAGCGTCTCATCCCCGGGGGGCGAAAGTTTGTGGGCCGGGGAGCTGCTTTTT. Translated, it gives CASVSSPGGESLWAGELLF.

Details on this clonotype: One end of the junction fails to match germline, which may point to a read error. The V and J genes are TRBV11-3 and TRBJ2-1; 12 bases are a match to TRBD2. CDR3 length equals 15 residues. The V gene's germline CDR1 is SGHNT and CDR2 YENEEA. In DNA form, the CDR3 reads TGTGTCAGCAGCTCTAGCGGGAGGGAATACAATGAGCAGTTCTTC. Its translation is CVSSSSGREYNEQFF. Together with reference TRBV11-3 and TRBJ2-1, the CDR3 gives the full variable domain: EAGVVQSPRYKIIEKKQPVAFWCNPISGHNTLYWYLQNLGQGPELLIRYENEEAVDDSQLPKDRFSAERLKGVDSTLKIQPAELGDSAVYLCVSSSSGREYNEQFFGPGTRLTVL.

This clonotype came up a few times. The chain combines TRBV13 with TRBJ1-2; D possibly corresponds to TRBD1 (5 bases). This CDR3 region has 12 residues. Deletions cut 6 bases from V and 8 bases from J, with 13 bases between. CDR1 and CDR2 from the germline V gene are PRHDT and FYEKMQ (reference sequence). CDR3 bases: TGTGCCAGCAGGAAGAGGGGTCTCGGCTACACCTTC. Amino acid sequence: CASRKRGLGYTF.

As concerns this clonotype: One end of the junction fails to match germline, which may point to a read error. V gene TRBV11-1 combines with J gene TRBJ2-1; D might be TRBD2 (6 bases). The germline gives CDR1 SGHAT, CDR2 FQDESV (reference sequence). The CDR3 covers 16 residues. This CDR3 is CASSLASGEAHNKQFF. The CDR3 bases are TGTGCCAGCAGCTTAGCGTCGGGGGAGGCTCACAATAAGCAGTTCTTC.

The rearrangement joins TRBV6-6 to TRBJ1-6; D is undetermined. V was trimmed by 6 bases and J by 7 bases, leaving 13 bases between them. CDR3 length: 14 residues. In germline, CDR1 is MNHNY, CDR2 SVGAGI (reference sequence). The CDR3 sequence is CASSPGLPNSPLHF. The CDR3 DNA reads TGTGCCAGCAGCCCCGGATTGCCCAATTCACCCCTCCACTTT.

Remarks on this clonotype: A much larger clone lies one base from this, so it may be a read error. The chain combines TRBV12-3 or TRBV12-4 with TRBJ2-3; TRBD1 might be the D (6 bases). The CDR3 extends over 15 amino acids. For the CDR3, the DNA is TGTGCCAGCAGTCCAGACAGGCAGATCACAGGTACGCAGTATTTT. It encodes CASSPDRQITGTQYF.

This sequence joins TRBV12-3 or TRBV12-4 and TRBJ2-1, with 11 bases matching TRBD2. J lost 7 bases, V lost 8 bases, and 13 bases had no gene match. The CDR3 covers 16 residues. The CDR3 nucleotides are TGTGCCAGCGGGCCAACAGGACTAGCGGGCGGGAATGAGCAGTTCTTC. As protein: CASGPTGLAGGNEQFF.

This clonotype was seen many times. The chain employs TRBV11-3 and TRBJ2-1; the match to TRBD2 covers 13 bases. V dropped 4 bases and J dropped 10; count of bases not matched to a gene: 7. The CDR3 spans 15 residues. Germline V gives CDR1 SGHNT, CDR2 YENEEA. The CDR3 region is CASSSPGLAGKEQFF. CDR3 nucleotide sequence: TGTGCCAGCAGCTCCCCGGGACTAGCGGGAAAGGAGCAGTTCTTC.

To note about this clonotype: Just one base apart from a much larger clone, this may be a read error. The chain joins TRBV4-3 to TRBJ2-1; tentative D call: TRBD2 (5 bases). The germline CDR1 and CDR2 sequences are LGHNA and YSLEER. This CDR3 region has 15 residues. The CDR3 loop is CTSSEAVLGYNEQFF. The CDR3 DNA reads TGCACCAGCAGCGAAGCGGTGTTGGGGTACAATGAGCAGTTCTTC.

The rearrangement uses TRBV7-8 and TRBJ1-3; D not resolved. This CDR3 region has 13 residues. Germline V gene lookup returns CDR1 SGHVS and CDR2 FQNEAQ. The ends were cut back, 8 bases at V and 0 bases at J, with 8 bases in the middle. CDR3: CASGSASGNTIYF. CDR3 nucleotides: TGTGCCAGCGGGAGCGCCTCTGGAAACACCATATATTTT.

The genes are TRBV30 and TRBJ1-2; TRBD1 is a possible D gene (6 bases). Trimming left V 0 bases short and J 8 bases short, with 19 bases between. This CDR3 is 15 amino acids long. Germline loops: CDR1 GTSNPN, CDR2 SVGIG (reference sequence). The CDR3 protein is CAWSVYQWGLGGYTF. The CDR3 DNA is TGTGCCTGGAGTGTATATCAGTGGGGGCTCGGAGGCTACACCTTC.

In regard to this clonotype: A read error may account for a junction end that differs from germline. V and J are TRBV6-1 and TRBJ2-7; D might be TRBD1 (5 bases). The CDR3 covers 13 residues. Germline assignment: CDR1 MNHNS and CDR2 SASEGT. CDR3 amino acids: CASSDRALYEHYF. The DNA for the CDR3 is TGTGCCAGCAGTGACAGGGCCTTGTACGAGCACTACTTC.

As to this clonotype: A read error may account for a junction end that differs from germline. This chain uses TRBV7-8 with TRBJ1-1; maybe TRBD1 (6 bases). This CDR3 is 15 amino acids long. CDR1 is SGHVS, CDR2 FQNEAQ, per germline. The CDR3 is CVSSRVGGRGTEAFF. In nucleotides, the CDR3 is TGTGTCAGCAGCCGGGTGGGGGGGCGCGGCACTGAAGCTTTCTTT.

This chain uses TRBV12-3 or TRBV12-4 with TRBJ2-1, with D tentatively TRBD2 (6 bases). V was pared by 5 bases and J by 10 bases, with 12 bases between. The CDR3 covers 12 residues. The CDR3 DNA reads as TGTGCCAGCAGTCTCCGGGAGCGAGAGCAGTTCTTC. Protein sequence: CASSLREREQFF.

This clonotype was picked up many times. The genes are TRBV11-1 and TRBJ2-2; 15 nucleotides match TRBD2. CDR3 size: 16 residues. V gave up 5 bases and J gave up 5 bases; unmatched junction bases: 3. CDR1 and CDR2 (germline): SGHAT, FQDESV (reference sequence). The CDR3 loop reads CASSGGLAGGTGELFF. The CDR3, as DNA: TGTGCCAGCAGCGGAGGACTAGCGGGAGGGACCGGGGAGCTGTTTTTT.

The table lists this clonotype with a few counts. The DNA for the CDR3 is TGTGCCAGCAGCCGGACCACAGGGTGGGAAGGCTACACCTTC. Encoded protein: CASSRTTGWEGYTF. The V call is TRBV5-6, the J call TRBJ1-2; TRBD1 might be the D (6 bases). This CDR3 comprises 14 residues. CDR1 is SGHDT and CDR2 is YYEEEE in the germline V gene. Trimming removed 4 bases at V and 8 bases at J, with 18 bases between.

This sequence joins TRBV5-4 and TRBJ2-2, with TRBD2 as a possible D gene (5 bases). V dropped 3 bases and J dropped 9 bases, with 21 bases sitting between them. This CDR3 has 16 residues. Per germline, CDR1 SGHNT and CDR2 YYREEE (reference sequence). The chain's CDR3 is CASSSSPVRGTWELFF. CDR3 nucleotide sequence: TGTGCCAGCAGCTCCTCCCCGGTCCGGGGAACCTGGGAGCTGTTTTTT. Complete variable domain (other parts from reference TRBV5-4 and TRBJ2-2): ETGVTQSPTHLIKTRGQQVTLRCSSQSGHNTVSWYQQALGQGPQFIFQYYREEENGRGNFPPRFSGLQFPNYSSELNVNALELDDSALYLCASSSSPVRGTWELFFGEGSRLTVL.

The sample holds many counts of this clonotype. This sequence joins TRBV4-3 and TRBJ2-2; D gene unclear. V was trimmed by 3 bases and J by 6 bases, leaving 11 bases between them. Germline assignment: CDR1 LGHNA and CDR2 YSLEER. The CDR3 runs 14 residues. The CDR3 bases are TGCGCCAGCAGCCATCTGACCCGGTCCGGGGAGCTGTTTTTT. Protein sequence: CASSHLTRSGELFF.

Note on this clonotype: The junction departs from the called germline gene at one end, perhaps through a read error. The J gene is TRBJ1-1, the V gene TRBV28; D is undetermined. Germline lookup yields CDR1 MDHEN and CDR2 SYDVKM. CDR3 length equals 11 residues. The DNA for the CDR3 is TGCGCCACGTGGGGGAACACTGAAGCTTTCTTT. Protein sequence: CATWGNTEAFF.

In this sample, this clonotype turned up once. A much larger clone is a single base away; this may be a read error. Given the absence of the conserved phenylalanine or tryptophan at the CDR3 end, a read error is likely. The chain uses TRBV6-2 or TRBV6-3 and TRBJ1-2; D not resolved. Trimming removed 6 bases from V and 4 bases from J, with 9 bases in between. CDR1 and CDR2 (germline): MNHEY, SVGEGT. CDR3 length: 12 amino acids. CDR3 sequence: CASRRGGYGYTL. The DNA of the CDR3 is TGTGCCAGCAGAAGAGGTGGCTATGGCTACACCTTA.

The rearrangement links TRBV6-5 to TRBJ1-3; 7 bases line up with TRBD1. This CDR3 has 15 amino acids. The germline CDR1 and CDR2 sequences are MNHEY and SVGAGI. V dropped 0 bases and J dropped 4; count of bases not matched to a gene: 3. The DNA for the CDR3 is TGTGCCAGCAGTTACTCACAGGGGAGGGGAAACACCATATATTTT. Translated, it gives CASSYSQGRGNTIYF.

This clonotype was picked up one time. At one end the junction does not follow the germline gene, possibly because of a read error. The chain couples TRBV19 to TRBJ2-2; 7 bases map to TRBD1. Germline values: CDR1 LNHDA, CDR2 SQIVND (reference sequence). CDR3 length: 13 amino acids. CDR3 DNA: TGTGCCAGTACCGCCGACAGGGCCGGGGAGCTGTCTTTT. Translation: CASTADRAGELSF.

Notes on this clonotype: At one of its ends the junction is not consistent with the germline gene, which may arise from a read error. The rearrangement links TRBV28 to TRBJ2-5; D tentatively fits TRBD1 or TRBD2 (5 bases each). The CDR3 has 16 residues. Per germline, CDR1 MDHEN and CDR2 SYDVKM. CDR3 amino acids: CASSLSGPGMGETQYF. The DNA of the CDR3 is TGTGCCAGCAGTTTATCCGGCCCAGGGATGGGGGAGACTCAGTACTTC. The variable domain in full, with the rest retrieved from reference TRBV28 and TRBJ2-5, is DVKVTQSSRYLVKRTGEKVFLECVQDMDHENMFWYRQDPGLGLRLIYFSYDVKMKEKGDIPEGYSVSREKKERFSLILESASTNQTSMYLCASSLSGPGMGETQYFGPGTRLLVL.